A single sample is the source of the 28 T cell receptor beta chains below, sequenced in a study of radiotherapy plus CTLA-4 blockade in lung cancer (dated by TCRdb to 2017 to 2018). The library relied on the immunoSEQ multiplex PCR assay. In its TCRdb copy, this immuneACCESS table keeps in-frame sequences only and misses some clones. Where compared with another copy, unresolved V genes explain less than half of these, and the others have no known cause. The sample yields 58,000 or so clones; around 85% were counted once. The ten largest clones add up to around 17% of the sample. The specimen comprised peripheral blood, sampled from a patient treated with radiotherapy plus ipilimumab. These TCRs come from a human donor with non-small cell lung cancer who had a complete response to radiotherapy plus ipilimumab.

The rearrangement uses TRBV27 and TRBJ2-1; 7 bases line up with TRBD1. The germline V gene has CDR1 MNHEY and CDR2 SMNVEV (reference sequence). Trimming cost V 5 bases and J 4 bases; bases outside gene matches: 5. This CDR3 comprises 14 residues. The CDR3 nucleotides are TGTGCCAGCAGTAGCCGGGACAGATACAATGAGCAGTTCTTC. It yields the protein CASSSRDRYNEQFF.

This clone was detected only once. The V and J genes are TRBV5-8 and TRBJ1-2, with D perhaps TRBD1 (6 bases). CDR3 size: 13 residues. Trimming stripped 1 base from V and 8 bases from J, with 12 bases between. Germline loops: CDR1 SGHTS, CDR2 YDEGEE. CDR3 sequence: CASSLNRDSGYTF. The CDR3 DNA reads as TGTGCCAGCAGCTTGAACAGGGATTCCGGCTACACCTTC.

The V call is TRBV11-2, the J call TRBJ2-4; weak D call: TRBD1 (7 bases). Between the trimmed V and J ends, which lost 5 bases and 3 bases, there was a span of 20 bases. The CDR3 spans 17 residues. Per germline, CDR1 SGHAT and CDR2 FQNNGV. The CDR3 DNA is TGTGCCAGCAGCCCAGGGGGGACTGCCTTTGGCAAAAACATTCAGTACTTC. It is translated as CASSPGGTAFGKNIQYF.

The chain has TRBV7-9 and TRBJ2-1; 12 nucleotides line up with TRBD2. V shed 6 bases, J shed 10 bases, and the junction held 10 bases outside the gene matches. CDR1 is SEHNR, CDR2 FQNEAQ, per germline (reference sequence). The CDR3 covers 15 residues. CDR3 in amino acids: CASSPPGLAGGEQFF. CDR3 bases: TGTGCCAGCAGTCCTCCGGGACTAGCGGGTGGGGAGCAGTTCTTC.

This chain links TRBV18 with TRBJ2-1; D is ambiguous. V was trimmed by 2 bases and J by 15 bases, leaving 14 bases between them. Per the germline V gene, CDR1 is KGHSH and CDR2 is LQKENI. This CDR3 has 12 residues. The CDR3: CASSPETQVGFF. The CDR3 coding sequence is TGTGCCAGCTCACCAGAGACCCAGGTAGGGTTCTTC.

This chain connects TRBV5-1 to TRBJ2-1, with D maybe TRBD2 (5 bases). Between the trimmed V and J ends, which lost 5 bases and 0 bases, there was a span of 15 bases. The CDR3 covers 16 residues. Germline CDR1 and CDR2: SGHRS and YFSETQ. Here the CDR3 reads CASSPKRKSSYNEQFF. CDR3 DNA: TGCGCCAGCAGTCCCAAGCGGAAGAGCTCCTACAATGAGCAGTTCTTC.

This clone was observed once. This chain connects TRBV5-5 to TRBJ1-2; tentative D call: TRBD1 (6 bases). With 0 bases removed from V and 1 base from J, the gap between germline ends came to 10 bases. Germline CDR1 SGHKS, CDR2 YYEKEE (reference sequence). CDR3 length: 15 amino acids. CDR3 coding DNA: TGTGCCAGCAGCTTGGCTGGGGGCTTTAACTATGGCTACACCTTC. Amino acid sequence: CASSLAGGFNYGYTF.

CDR3 amino acids: CASRGTATEAFF. The CDR3 DNA reads as TGTGCCAGTAGAGGGACAGCCACTGAAGCTTTCTTT. The chain employs TRBV19 and TRBJ1-1; the match to TRBD1 covers 7 bases. This CDR3 contains 12 residues. V dropped 6 bases and J dropped 4; count of bases not matched to a gene: 2. CDR1 is LNHDA, CDR2 SQIVND, per germline (reference sequence). The whole variable domain, filled in from reference TRBV19 and TRBJ1-1, reads DGGITQSPKYLFRKEGQNVTLSCEQNLNHDAMYWYRQDPGQGLRLIYYSQIVNDFQKGDIAEGYSVSREKKESFPLTVTSAQKNPTAFYLCASRGTATEAFFGQGTRLTVV.

The sample holds a few counts of this clone. The chain uses TRBV5-1 and TRBJ1-5; D is perhaps TRBD1 (6 bases). The V and J ends lost 1 base and 5 bases respectively, with 10 bases between them. Germline lookup yields CDR1 SGHRS and CDR2 YFSETQ. This CDR3 has 14 residues. Here the CDR3 DNA reads TGCGCCAGCAGCTTGACAGGGTTGGATCAGCCCCAGCATTTT. This codes for CASSLTGLDQPQHF.

On this clone itself: One end of the junction fails to match germline, which may point to a read error. This rearrangement joins TRBV7-7 to TRBJ1-1, with D tentatively TRBD1 (5 bases). Per germline, CDR1 SSHAT and CDR2 FNYEAQ (reference sequence). The CDR3 totals 13 residues. CDR3 sequence: CASSQWTNTEAFF. Here the CDR3 DNA reads TGTGCTAGCAGCCAATGGACAAACACTGAAGCTTTCTTT.

The chain uses TRBV7-2 and TRBJ1-1, with D possibly TRBD1 on 5 matching bases. CDR3 length: 14 amino acids. V shed 5 bases and J shed 6 bases, with 16 bases lying between them. The germline gives CDR1 SGHTA, CDR2 FQGNSA. CDR3 loop: CASSPTTAWAEAFF. CDR3 nucleotide sequence: TGTGCCAGCAGCCCCACGACAGCCTGGGCTGAAGCTTTCTTT.

V is TRBV30 and J is TRBJ2-5; D call uncertain. The J call may be wrong; the DNA end is better matched by TRBJ2-7. Germline CDR1 and CDR2: GTSNPN and SVGIG (reference sequence). There are 12 residues in the CDR3. CDR3 DNA sequence: TGTGCCTGGAGTTCAGTTAACTACGAGCAGTACTTC. It translates to CAWSSVNYEQYF.

This clone was counted between two and nine times. The chain employs TRBV6-4 and TRBJ2-1, with 7 bases that match TRBD2. V gave up 0 bases and J gave up 6 bases; unmatched junction bases: 11. The CDR3 extends over 17 amino acids. Germline CDR1 MRHNA, CDR2 SNTAGT. Here the CDR3 DNA reads TGTGCCAGCAGTGACTCGTGGACTAGACGCCCCATCAATGAGCAGTTCTTC. Translated, it gives CASSDSWTRRPINEQFF.

The chain is built from TRBV5-1 and TRBJ1-1, with 8 bases lining up with TRBD1. The CDR3 totals 18 residues. CDR1 and CDR2 (germline): SGHRS, YFSETQ. Losses at the gene ends were 0 bases for V and 0 bases for J; bases not matched to a gene: 10. Here the CDR3 reads CASSLDLRTGLLNTEAFF. CDR3 DNA: TGCGCCAGCAGCTTGGATCTGAGGACAGGGCTTTTGAACACTGAAGCTTTCTTT.

A single count supports this clone. V is TRBV27 and J is TRBJ1-1; tentatively, D is TRBD1 (6 bases). Trimming pared 5 bases from V and 4 bases from J, leaving 23 bases between. Germline V gives CDR1 MNHEY, CDR2 SMNVEV (reference sequence). The CDR3 loop spans 17 amino acids. Written as DNA, the CDR3 is TGTGCCAGCAGTCCAAACACCGCGGGGGGCAGGGGCACTGAAGCTTTCTTT. Its translation is CASSPNTAGGRGTEAFF.

J is TRBJ2-1 and V is TRBV11-3; possibly TRBD2 for D (6 bases). The V gene's germline CDR1 is SGHNT and CDR2 YENEEA. With 5 bases removed from V and 3 bases from J, the gap between germline ends came to 14 bases. The CDR3 extends over 15 amino acids. The CDR3 is CASSLRGVSYNEQFF. CDR3 DNA: TGTGCCAGCAGCCTCCGCGGGGTCAGCTACAATGAGCAGTTCTTC.

This clone was picked up one time. The chain combines TRBV2 with TRBJ2-3; TRBD1 aligns across 7 bases. J was trimmed by 2 bases and V by 8 bases; bases with no gene match: 4. CDR1 and CDR2 (germline): SNHLY, FYNNEI. The CDR3 is made up of 13 amino acids. DNA for the CDR3: TGTGCCAGCGAGGGACAGCCCACAGATACGCAGTATTTT. It encodes CASEGQPTDTQYF. Filled out from reference TRBV2 and TRBJ2-3, the complete variable domain reads EPEVTQTPSHQVTQMGQEVILRCVPISNHLYFYWYRQILGQKVEFLVSFYNNEISEKSEIFDDQFSVERPDGSNFTLKIRSTKLEDSAMYFCASEGQPTDTQYFGPGTRLTVL.

The chain recombines TRBV5-1 with TRBJ2-5; 8 bases are a match to TRBD2. Germline loops: CDR1 SGHRS, CDR2 YFSETQ. This CDR3 is 15 amino acids long. With V trimmed by 4 bases and J by 5 bases, 10 bases remained unmatched. The CDR3 DNA is TGCGCCAGCAGCCGGACTTACTCGGGAGGGGAGACCCAGTACTTC. This encodes CASSRTYSGGETQYF. The full variable domain, with the rest looked up from reference TRBV5-1 and TRBJ2-5, is KAGVTQTPRYLIKTRGQQVTLSCSPISGHRSVSWYQQTPGQGLQFLFEYFSETQRNKGNFPGRFSGRQFSNSRSEMNVSTLELGDSALYLCASSRTYSGGETQYFGPGTRLLVL.

CDR3 sequence: CASSLSRERATDTQYF. In DNA form, the CDR3 reads TGTGCCAGCAGTTTATCTCGCGAGAGGGCCACAGATACGCAGTATTTT. The V call is TRBV27, the J call TRBJ2-3; D perhaps matches TRBD2 (5 bases). Deletions cut 0 bases from V and 2 bases from J, with 12 bases between. Germline CDR1 is MNHEY and CDR2 is SMNVEV (reference sequence). This CDR3 has 16 residues.

The V call is TRBV7-9, the J call TRBJ2-2; 9 bases align to TRBD1. Germline lookup yields CDR1 SEHNR and CDR2 FQNEAQ (reference sequence). The CDR3 is 16 amino acids. Trimming at V came to 4 bases and at J to 3 bases, leaving 6 bases not matched to a gene. As DNA, the CDR3 is TGTGCCAGCAGCTACCGGGACAGGGCCGACACCGGGGAGCTGTTTTTT. Translation: CASSYRDRADTGELFF.

CDR3 loop: CASSVPTGYEQYF. The DNA for the CDR3 is TGTGCCAGCAGCGTACCCACAGGGTACGAGCAGTACTTC. The chain links TRBV9 to TRBJ2-7, with D possibly TRBD1 on 6 matching bases. The CDR3 length is 13 residues. Germline-derived CDR1 and CDR2 are SGDLS and YYNGEE. The V end lost 1 base, the J end lost 4 bases, and 9 bases lay between the germline ends. The whole variable domain, filled in from reference TRBV9 and TRBJ2-7, reads DSGVTQTPKHLITATGQRVTLRCSPRSGDLSVYWYQQSLDQGLQFLIQYYNGEERAKGNILERFSAQQFPDLHSELNLSSLELGDSALYFCASSVPTGYEQYFGPGTRLTVT.

The chain couples TRBV15 to TRBJ1-5; 11 positions match TRBD1. This CDR3 is built from 16 residues. V shed 2 bases, J shed 5 bases, and the junction held 5 bases outside the gene matches. The germline V gene encodes CDR1 LNHNV and CDR2 YYDKDF (reference sequence). The CDR3 DNA reads TGTGCCACCAGCAGACCGGGACAGGGGGTGCATCAGCCCCAGCATTTT. It yields the protein CATSRPGQGVHQPQHF.

J is TRBJ2-3 and V is TRBV2; 8 nucleotides line up with TRBD2. Germline lookup yields CDR1 SNHLY and CDR2 FYNNEI. The junction had 5 bases not matched to a gene; V was cut back by 8 bases and J by 4 bases. There are 13 residues in the CDR3. The CDR3 DNA reads TGTGCCAGCGGCGGGGGGACCTCAGATACGCAGTATTTT. It encodes CASGGGTSDTQYF.

This chain links TRBV5-5 with TRBJ2-6, with D unclear. V lost 7 bases, J lost 5 bases, and 16 bases lay in between. The CDR3 runs 15 residues. Germline V gene lookup returns CDR1 SGHKS and CDR2 YYEKEE (reference sequence). CDR3 DNA sequence: TGTGCCAGCTCCCTCGCACAAAGTCGGGCCAACGTCCTGACTTTC. Translating it yields CASSLAQSRANVLTF. Supplemented by reference TRBV5-5 and TRBJ2-6, the full variable domain reads DAGVTQSPTHLIKTRGQQVTLRCSPISGHKSVSWYQQVLGQGPQFIFQYYEKEERGRGNFPDRFSARQFPNYSSELNVNALLLGDSALYLCASSLAQSRANVLTFGAGSRLTVL.

Here the CDR3 DNA reads TGTGCCAGCAGTTTACGGAGGGAACAATCACCCCTCCACTTT. Its translation: CASSLRREQSPLHF. This chain joins TRBV27 and TRBJ1-6; D gene ambiguous. V was cut by 2 bases and J by 10 bases, with 12 bases left in between. Germline CDR1 is MNHEY and CDR2 is SMNVEV (reference sequence). The CDR3 covers 14 residues.

This rearrangement joins TRBV5-4 to TRBJ1-1; maybe TRBD1 (5 bases). The CDR3 consists of 17 residues. CDR1 SGHNT and CDR2 YYREEE come from the germline V gene (reference sequence). V lost 4 bases, J lost 6 bases, and 25 bases lay in between. The CDR3 protein is CASSRFISRGRASEAFF. The CDR3, as DNA: TGTGCCAGCAGCCGATTCATATCTAGGGGAAGGGCGTCTGAAGCTTTCTTT.

The rearrangement uses TRBV12-5 and TRBJ2-7; TRBD2 matches 10 bases. The CDR3 sequence is 21 residues long. Germline V gives CDR1 LGHNT, CDR2 FRNRAP. With V trimmed by 5 bases and J by 3 bases, 25 bases remained unmatched. The DNA for the CDR3 is TGTGCTAGTGGTCCCCCTCAAGTAGCGGAGCGGGAGGGAATTATGATCTACGAGCAGTACGTC. As protein: CASGPPQVAEREGIMIYEQYV.

The chain couples TRBV5-1 to TRBJ1-1; TRBD1 matches 8 bases. CDR1 is SGHRS and CDR2 is YFSETQ in the germline V gene. V was pared by 2 bases and J by 1 base, with 13 bases of the junction left unmatched. The CDR3 contains 18 residues. The CDR3 DNA reads as TGCGCCAGCAGCTTACAACCCGGGACAGGTGAGGGGAACACTGAAGCTTTCTTT. Amino acid sequence: CASSLQPGTGEGNTEAFF.